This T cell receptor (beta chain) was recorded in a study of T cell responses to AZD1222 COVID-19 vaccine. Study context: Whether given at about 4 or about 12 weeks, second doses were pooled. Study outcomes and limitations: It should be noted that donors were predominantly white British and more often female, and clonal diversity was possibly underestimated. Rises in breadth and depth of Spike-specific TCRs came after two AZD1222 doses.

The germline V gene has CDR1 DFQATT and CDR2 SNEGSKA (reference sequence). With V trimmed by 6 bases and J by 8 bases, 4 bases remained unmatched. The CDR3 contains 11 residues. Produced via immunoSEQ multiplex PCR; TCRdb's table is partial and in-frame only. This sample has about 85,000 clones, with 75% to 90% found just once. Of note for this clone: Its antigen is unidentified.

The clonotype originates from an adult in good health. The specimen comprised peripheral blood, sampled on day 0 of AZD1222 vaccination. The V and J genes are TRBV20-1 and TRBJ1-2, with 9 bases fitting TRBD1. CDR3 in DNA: TGCAGTGCCCCCGGACAGGGGGGCTACACCTTC. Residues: CSAPGQGGYTF.